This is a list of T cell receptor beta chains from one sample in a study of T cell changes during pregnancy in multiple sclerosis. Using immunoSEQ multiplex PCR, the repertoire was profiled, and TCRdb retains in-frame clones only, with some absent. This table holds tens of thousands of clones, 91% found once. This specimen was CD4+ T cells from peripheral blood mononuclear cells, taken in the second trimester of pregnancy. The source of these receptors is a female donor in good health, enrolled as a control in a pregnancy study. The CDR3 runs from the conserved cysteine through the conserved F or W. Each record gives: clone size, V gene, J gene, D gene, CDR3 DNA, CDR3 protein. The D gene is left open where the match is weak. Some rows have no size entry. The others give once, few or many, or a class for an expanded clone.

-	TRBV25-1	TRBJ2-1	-	TGTGCCAGCAGTGAACCCGGGGGGCTGAACGATGAGCAGTTCTTC	CASSEPGGLNDEQFF
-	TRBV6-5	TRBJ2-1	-	TGTGCCAGCAGTTACGGCGGGGGCATCAATGAGCAGTTCTTC	CASSYGGGINEQFF
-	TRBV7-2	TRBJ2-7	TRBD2	TGTGCCAGCAGCGCATCCTTAGCGGGGGTGTCCTACGAGCAGTACTTC	CASSASLAGVSYEQYF
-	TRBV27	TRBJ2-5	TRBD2	TGTGCCAGCAGTTTACTAGCGGGAGATGAGACCCAGTACTTC	CASSLLAGDETQYF
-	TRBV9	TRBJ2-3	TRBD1	TGTGCCAGCAGCCCCCGGACAGGTTCTGAAGATACGCAGTATTTT	CASSPRTGSEDTQYF
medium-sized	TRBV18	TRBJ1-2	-	TGTGCCAGCTCGGAGGGCCCGTATGGCTACACCTTC	CASSEGPYGYTF
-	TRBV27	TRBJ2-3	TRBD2	TGTGCCAGCAGTCTTTACTCAGCGGGAACAGATACGCAGTATTTT	CASSLYSAGTDTQYF
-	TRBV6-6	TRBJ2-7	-	TGTGCCAGCACCACCGACAGCTTAGCCTCCTACGAGCAGTACTTC	CASTTDSLASYEQYF
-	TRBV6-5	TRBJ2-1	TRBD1	TGTGCCAGCAGTTTACAACGGACAGGGGGCGATGAGCAGTTCTTC	CASSLQRTGGDEQFF
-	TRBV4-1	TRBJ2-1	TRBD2	TGCGCCAGCAGCCTCTACGGGAGGGGTAATGAGCAGTTCTTC	CASSLYGRGNEQFF
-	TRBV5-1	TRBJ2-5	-	TGCGCCAGCAGCACCACTGAAGAGACCCAGTACTTC	CASSTTEETQYF
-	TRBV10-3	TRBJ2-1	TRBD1	TGTGCCATGTCCGGGACAGGGGAACCCAATGAGCAGTTCTTC	CAMSGTGEPNEQFF
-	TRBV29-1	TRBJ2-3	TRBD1	TGCAGCGTTGAACGCACAGGGGGGGATACGCAGTATTTT	CSVERTGGDTQYF
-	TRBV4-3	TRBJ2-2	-	TGCGCCAGCAGCCAAGAGGCACAGATTCCGATGTCCGGGGAGCTGTTTTTT	CASSQEAQIPMSGELFF
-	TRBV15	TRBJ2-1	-	TGTGCCACCAGCGAAGAAGTGGCAGGGGTAGGTGAGCAGTTCTTC	CATSEEVAGVGEQFF
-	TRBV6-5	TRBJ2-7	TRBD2	TGTGCCAGCCGGACTAGCGGCTCCTACGAGCAGTACTTC	CASRTSGSYEQYF
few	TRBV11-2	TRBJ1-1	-	TGTGCCAGCAGCCCAAACTGGGAGGACACTGAAGCTTTCTTT	CASSPNWEDTEAFF
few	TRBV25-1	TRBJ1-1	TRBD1	TGTGCCAGCAGTGCCCTCGACAGGGGAAACACTGAAGCTTTCTTT	CASSALDRGNTEAFF
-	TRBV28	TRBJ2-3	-	TGTGCCAGCAGTTCCCCCGGGCGGGCGGGTTACACAGATACGCAGTATTTT	CASSSPGRAGYTDTQYF
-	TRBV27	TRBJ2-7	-	TGTGCCAGCACCCACCCCTTGGCAGGGCCCTCCTCCTACGAGCAGTACTTC	CASTHPLAGPSSYEQYF
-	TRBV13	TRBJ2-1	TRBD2	TGTGCCAGCAGCTTTCTCAGCGGGGGCTACAATGAGCAGTTCTTC	CASSFLSGGYNEQFF
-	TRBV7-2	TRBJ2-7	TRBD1	TGTGCCAGCAGCTTCCGGGACAGAACCTACGAGCAGTACTTC	CASSFRDRTYEQYF
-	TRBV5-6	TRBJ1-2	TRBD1	TGTGCCAGCAGCTTGGAGGGGTTGAGGGGGCTTCTGGGTGGCTACACCTTC	CASSLEGLRGLLGGYTF
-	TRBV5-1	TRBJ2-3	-	TGCGCCAGCAGCTTTCCGGGGGAAGATACGCAGTATTTT	CASSFPGEDTQYF
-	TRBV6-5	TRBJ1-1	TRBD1	TGTGCCAGCAGCCTGGGACAGATCATGAACACTGAAGCTTTCTTT	CASSLGQIMNTEAFF
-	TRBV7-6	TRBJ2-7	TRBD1	TGTGCCAGCAGTCCCCCCGGGACAGGATTTATCGAGCAGTACTTC	CASSPPGTGFIEQYF
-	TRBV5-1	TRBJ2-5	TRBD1	TGCGCCAGCAGCTTGGTGGGACAGGGTTATTCAGAGACCCAGTACTTC	CASSLVGQGYSETQYF
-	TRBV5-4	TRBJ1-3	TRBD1	TGTGCCAGCAGCGCGGACAGGGGCTCTGGAAACACCATATATTTT	CASSADRGSGNTIYF
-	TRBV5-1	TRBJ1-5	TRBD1	TGCGCCAGCCCCGGACAGGGGGGCAATCAGCCCCAGCATTTT	CASPGQGGNQPQHF
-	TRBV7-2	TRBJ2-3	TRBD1	TGTGCCAGCAGTTATGACAGGGTCACAGATACGCAGTATTTT	CASSYDRVTDTQYF
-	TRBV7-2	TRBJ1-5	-	TGTGCCAGCAGCCTAAGACAGAGTCAGCCCCAGCATTTT	CASSLRQSQPQHF
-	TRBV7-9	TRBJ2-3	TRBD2	TGTGCCAGCAGCTACCCCAGCGGGGGGGGCACAGATACGCAGTATTTT	CASSYPSGGGTDTQYF
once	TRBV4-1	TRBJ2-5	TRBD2	TGCGCCAGCAGCCATCCCGCTGCGGGGGGACAAGAGACCCAGTACTTC	CASSHPAAGGQETQYF
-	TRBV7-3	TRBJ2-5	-	TGTGCCAGCAGCTTAAACGGAGGGCAAGAGACCCAGTACTTC	CASSLNGGQETQYF
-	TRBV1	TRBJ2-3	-	TGCACCAGCAGCCAAGCCCCACAGGGGTTCACAGATACGCAGTATTTT	CTSSQAPQGFTDTQYF
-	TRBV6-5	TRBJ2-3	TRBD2	TGTGCCAGCAGTTCCAACGGGGGGGCAAGCACAGATACGCAGTATTTT	CASSSNGGASTDTQYF
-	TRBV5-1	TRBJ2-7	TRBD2	TGCGCCAGCAGCCGGGCCATAGGCGGGGGGACGATGAACGAGCAGTACTTC	CASSRAIGGGTMNEQYF
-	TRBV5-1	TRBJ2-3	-	TGCGCCAGCAGCTTGAGCCCAGGGAGCACAGATACGCAGTATTTT	CASSLSPGSTDTQYF
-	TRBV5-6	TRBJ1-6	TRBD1	TGTGCCAGCAGCTTAGGACAGGGATCAATTTCACCCCTCCACTTT	CASSLGQGSISPLHF
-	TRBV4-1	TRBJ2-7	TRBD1	TGCGCCAGCAGCCAAGCCCCGACAGGGGGGGGGTACGAGCAGTACTTC	CASSQAPTGGGYEQYF
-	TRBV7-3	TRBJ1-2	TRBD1	TGTGCCAGCAGCCTCAACCAGGGGGATGGCTACACCTTC	CASSLNQGDGYTF
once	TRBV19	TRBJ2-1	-	TGTGCCAGTAATTTGGAGGGGGCCAGGTCCTACAATGAGCAGTTCTTC	CASNLEGARSYNEQFF
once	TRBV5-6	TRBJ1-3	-	TGTGCCAGCAGCCCATCGGGGGGGGCAGGGGTTGACTCTGGAAACACCATATATTTT	CASSPSGGAGVDSGNTIYF
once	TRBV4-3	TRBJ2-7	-	TGCGCCAGCAGCCATCGCGTCGGCTCCTACGAGCAGTACTTC	CASSHRVGSYEQYF
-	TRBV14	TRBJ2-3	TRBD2	TGTGCCAGCAGCCAAGTCGTCCAAGCGGGGATTGCGAATACGCAGTATTTT	CASSQVVQAGIANTQYF